This TCR beta chain was profiled in a study of blood T cell repertoires in COVID-19. Deletions cut 3 bases from V and 0 bases from J, with 19 bases between. From germline, CDR1 is SGHTS and CDR2 YDEGEE. This CDR3 has 18 amino acids. The protocol was immunoSEQ multiplex PCR, while the TCRdb copy is restricted to in-frame clones and leaves out a portion. The data show around 300,000 clones, around 89% seen once. This receptor was identified in an older woman in a cohort exposed to, infected with or recovered from COVID-19 (not recorded which). This chain uses TRBV5-8 with TRBJ1-5; weak D call: TRBD1 (5 bases). The material sequenced was PBMCs or T cells enriched from blood (not recorded which). CDR3 sequence: CASSSERGISYSNQPQHF. CDR3 nucleotide sequence: TGTGCCAGCAGCTCCGAACGGGGGATAAGCTATAGCAATCAGCCCCAGCATTTT.